The 20 T cell receptor beta chains below all came from one sample that was sequenced in a study of T cells in Graves' hyperthyroidism and ophthalmopathy. TCR beta CDR3 regions were amplified from RNA transcripts. The TCR CDR3 was amplified in a first-round RT-PCR using the HTBI primer set. Each CDR3 protein gets one entry after TCRdb re-called the multiplex PCR reads with MiXCR. This table holds 800,000 or so distinct CDR3 sequences, about 38% found once. Sequenced material: blood. Receptors originate from a man younger than 35 with Graves' hyperthyroidism.

Ten or more counts support this clonotype. The chain has TRBV24-1 and TRBJ2-2; TRBD2 aligns across 8 bases. V lost 2 bases and J lost 7; bases outside the gene matches: 5. The V gene's germline CDR1 is KGHDR and CDR2 SFDVKD. This CDR3 is 15 amino acids long. This CDR3 is CATSDSQREFGELFF. CDR3 bases: TGTGCCACCAGTGATTCCCAGCGGGAGTTCGGGGAGCTGTTTTTT.

The chain combines TRBV24-1 with TRBJ1-5; TRBD1 agrees at 8 bases. The CDR3 loop spans 12 amino acids. The trim removed 11 bases at V and 4 bases at J, leaving 3 bases unmatched. CDR1 and CDR2 (germline): KGHDR, SFDVKD. In DNA form, the CDR3 reads TGTGCCATTCAGGGGGCGAATCAGCCCCAGCATTTT. Translated, it gives CAIQGANQPQHF.

This clonotype was seen a handful of times. The chain uses TRBV20-1 and TRBJ1-1; a weak D match, TRBD1 (6 bases). CDR1 DFQATT and CDR2 SNEGSKA come from the germline V gene (reference sequence). The V end lost 3 bases, the J end lost 3 bases, and 14 bases lay between the germline ends. The CDR3 runs 14 residues. The CDR3 sequence: CSASARGLYTEAFF. In DNA form, the CDR3 reads TGCAGTGCTAGCGCTCGGGGGCTATACACTGAAGCTTTCTTT.

On this clonotype: Being one base from a much bigger clone, this may be a read error. The CDR3 is CPTSQGYEQYF. In nucleotides, the CDR3 is TGTCCCACCAGTCAGGGCTACGAGCAGTACTTC. The rearrangement uses TRBV24-1 and TRBJ2-7; weak D call: TRBD1 (5 bases). The CDR3 extends over 11 amino acids. Germline CDR1 and CDR2: KGHDR and SFDVKD.

Many counts were recorded for this clonotype. The chain employs TRBV29-1 and TRBJ1-4, with 12 bases identical to TRBD1. The J segment lost 6 bases and the V segment lost 7 bases, leaving 6 bases of the junction unmatched. The CDR3 length is 14 residues. Germline V gene sequence: CDR1 SQVTM, CDR2 ANQGSEA. CDR3 in amino acids: CSAKGTGGYEKLFF. DNA for the CDR3: TGCAGCGCAAAGGGGACAGGGGGCTATGAAAAACTGTTTTTT.

This clonotype was counted a single time. The chain carries TRBV10-3 and TRBJ1-2; TRBD1 might be the D (6 bases). Trimming took 4 bases from V and 0 from J, leaving 9 bases between them. The germline gives CDR1 ENHRY, CDR2 SYGVKD. The CDR3 is 14 residues long. The CDR3 DNA follows: TGTGCCATCAGTGCGACAGGACCTAACTATGGCTACACCTTC. It yields the protein CAISATGPNYGYTF.

In this sample, this clonotype turned up many times. The chain carries TRBV29-1 and TRBJ2-2, with D uncertain. Germline V gene lookup returns CDR1 SQVTM and CDR2 ANQGSEA. The CDR3 totals 14 residues. The V end was cut by 4 bases, the J end by 1 base, with 10 bases between. The CDR3 here is CSVGPVGNTGELFF. CDR3 in DNA: TGCAGCGTTGGGCCCGTGGGGAACACCGGGGAGCTGTTTTTT.

This clonotype was recorded once. This chain links TRBV24-1 with TRBJ2-7, with unresolved D. Trimming took 11 bases from V and 2 from J, leaving 15 bases between them. The V gene's germline CDR1 is KGHDR and CDR2 SFDVKD. CDR3 length: 13 residues. In DNA, the CDR3 is TGTGCCAGCAGCTTGAGCAATGCCTACGAGCAGTACTTC. Translation: CASSLSNAYEQYF.

The V and J genes are TRBV6-6 and TRBJ2-7; D unresolved. V was shortened by 7 bases and J by 4 bases, with 17 bases between the two germline ends. Germline CDR1 reads MNHNY; CDR2 reads SVGAGI (reference sequence). The CDR3 loop spans 14 amino acids. CDR3 nucleotides: TGTGCCAGCACCTCTCAGACGGAGTTTTACGAGCAGTACTTC. This gives the protein CASTSQTEFYEQYF.

This clonotype showed up many times. J is TRBJ1-4 and V is TRBV5-1; no definite D call. The CDR3 covers 11 residues. The germline CDR1 and CDR2 sequences are SGHRS and YFSETQ. Between the trimmed V and J ends, which lost 4 bases and 14 bases, there was a span of 12 bases. The CDR3 region is CASSLPRSLFF. In DNA, the CDR3 is TGCGCCAGCAGCCTGCCTAGGTCCCTGTTTTTT.

In this sample, this clonotype turned up a few times. The CDR3 sequence: CASSLSQEQYF. The CDR3 region has the DNA TGTGCCAGCAGTTTATCTCAAGAGCAGTACTTC. V gene TRBV12-3 or TRBV12-4 combines with J gene TRBJ2-7, with unresolved D. Between the trimmed V and J ends, which lost 2 bases and 7 bases, there was a span of 6 bases. This CDR3 region has 11 residues.

This clonotype showed up many times. The rearrangement links TRBV7-9 to TRBJ1-3; D not resolved. V lost 2 bases, J lost 3 bases, and 8 bases lay in between. From germline, CDR1 is SEHNR and CDR2 FQNEAQ (reference sequence). The CDR3 is 14 residues long. In DNA, the CDR3 is TGTGCCAGCAGCTTAATGGGTCTTGGAAACACCATATATTTT. Encoded protein: CASSLMGLGNTIYF.

In regard to this clonotype: An end of the junction differs from the germline gene, which may be a read error. This chain connects TRBV7-9 to TRBJ2-7; no definite D call. Per the germline V gene, CDR1 is SEHNR and CDR2 is FQNEAQ (reference sequence). The CDR3 runs 8 residues. This CDR3 is CASSLFAF. The CDR3 nucleotides read TGTGCCAGCAGCTTATTTGCATTC.

The count of this clonotype is one. The J gene is TRBJ2-7, the V gene TRBV7-9; D is unclear. Germline CDR1 reads SEHNR; CDR2 reads FQNEAQ (reference sequence). The CDR3 consists of 13 residues. Between the trimmed V and J ends, which lost 11 bases and 2 bases, there was a span of 16 bases. CDR3 amino acids: CAWNKRTTYEQYF. In nucleotides, the CDR3 is TGTGCCTGGAATAAGAGGACGACCTACGAGCAGTACTTC.

In this sample, this clonotype turned up many times. This chain uses TRBV20-1 with TRBJ1-1; 9 nucleotides match TRBD1. Germline CDR1 is DFQATT and CDR2 is SNEGSKA (reference sequence). This CDR3 has 13 residues. Trimming at V came to 6 bases and at J to 4 bases, leaving 6 bases not matched to a gene. In DNA form, the CDR3 reads TGCAGTGCCAGAAGGACAGGGGTCACTGAAGCTTTCTTT. This encodes CSARRTGVTEAFF.

J is TRBJ1-4 and V is TRBV20-1, with 7 bases aligning to TRBD1. The junction had 0 bases not matched to a gene; V was cut back by 3 bases and J by 5 bases. Looked up from germline, CDR1 is DFQATT and CDR2 is SNEGSKA (reference sequence). CDR3 length: 12 residues. The CDR3 nucleotides are TGCAGTGCTAGGGGACAGAATGAAAAACTGTTTTTT. This codes for CSARGQNEKLFF.

The sample holds many counts of this clonotype. V usage is TRBV29-1 and J usage is TRBJ1-1; D ambiguous. Per germline, CDR1 SQVTM and CDR2 ANQGSEA. V dropped 3 bases and J dropped 7 bases, with 6 bases sitting between them. The CDR3 length is 10 residues. This chain's CDR3 is CSVDSVEAFF. The DNA for the CDR3 is TGCAGCGTTGATTCAGTTGAAGCTTTCTTT.

This clonotype was picked up a small number of times. The chain combines TRBV5-1 with TRBJ2-7, with D tentatively TRBD2 (5 bases). V lost 0 bases, J lost 7 bases, and 14 bases lay in between. Germline-derived CDR1 and CDR2 are SGHRS and YFSETQ. The length of the CDR3 is 14 residues. CDR3 nucleotide sequence: TGCGCCAGCAGCTTGGTCTCGGGCGGGCTGGAGCAGTACTTC. This gives the protein CASSLVSGGLEQYF.

To note about this clonotype: A much more abundant neighbour one base away suggests this may be a read error. The chain is built from TRBV7-2 and TRBJ2-7; D ambiguous. The germline V gene encodes CDR1 SGHTA and CDR2 FQGNSA. This CDR3 is built from 13 residues. The CDR3 spells CASSLETTYEQHF. The DNA for the CDR3 is TGTGCCAGCAGCTTAGAGACGACCTACGAGCAGCACTTC.

The CDR3 nucleotides read TGTGCCATCAGTGAGCAGCGGGAGCAAGAGACCCAGTACTTC. It codes for CAISEQREQETQYF. The chain uses TRBV10-3 and TRBJ2-5; the match to TRBD2 covers 8 bases. Unmatched junction bases numbered 1, after V lost 2 bases and J lost 2 bases. Germline assignment: CDR1 ENHRY and CDR2 SYGVKD. The CDR3 has 14 amino acids.